The clone carrying this TCR beta chain was seen more than once but under ten times. These data are taken from a study of early T cells in non-severe SARS-CoV-2 infection. From germline, CDR1 is SGHTA and CDR2 FQGNSA. V lost 5 bases to trimming and J lost 12 bases, with 11 bases between them. CDR3 length: 11 amino acids. TCRdb itself ran the 5' RACE reads through MiXCR, one entry per CDR3 protein. Seen here are around 57,000 distinct CDR3 sequences, around 12% observed once, and the top ten hold 4% to 5%. This sequence joins TRBV7-2 and TRBJ2-1; D gene uncertain. The sequencing input was whole blood. The sequence derives from an adult who was a healthcare worker with PCR-confirmed SARS-CoV-2 infection or an uninfected control (not recorded which). The CDR3 loop reads CASSTDWVQFF. The CDR3, as DNA: TGTGCCAGCAGCACAGACTGGGTGCAGTTCTTC.